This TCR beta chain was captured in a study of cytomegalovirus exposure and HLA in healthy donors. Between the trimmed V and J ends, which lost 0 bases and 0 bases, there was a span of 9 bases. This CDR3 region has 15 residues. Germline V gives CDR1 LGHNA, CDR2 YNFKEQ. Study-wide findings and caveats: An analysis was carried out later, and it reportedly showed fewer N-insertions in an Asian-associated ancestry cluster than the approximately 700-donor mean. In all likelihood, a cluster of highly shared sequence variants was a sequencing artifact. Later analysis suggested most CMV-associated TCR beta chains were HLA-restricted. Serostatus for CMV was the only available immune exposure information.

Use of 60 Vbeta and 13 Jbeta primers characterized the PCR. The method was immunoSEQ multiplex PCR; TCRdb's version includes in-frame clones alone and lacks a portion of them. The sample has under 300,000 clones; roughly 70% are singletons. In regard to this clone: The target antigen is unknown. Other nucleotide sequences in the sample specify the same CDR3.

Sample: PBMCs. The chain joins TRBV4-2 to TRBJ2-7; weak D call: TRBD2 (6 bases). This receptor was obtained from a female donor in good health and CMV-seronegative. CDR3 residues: CASSQDSGSSYEQYF. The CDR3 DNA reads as TGTGCCAGCAGCCAAGATTCCGGGAGCTCCTACGAGCAGTACTTC.